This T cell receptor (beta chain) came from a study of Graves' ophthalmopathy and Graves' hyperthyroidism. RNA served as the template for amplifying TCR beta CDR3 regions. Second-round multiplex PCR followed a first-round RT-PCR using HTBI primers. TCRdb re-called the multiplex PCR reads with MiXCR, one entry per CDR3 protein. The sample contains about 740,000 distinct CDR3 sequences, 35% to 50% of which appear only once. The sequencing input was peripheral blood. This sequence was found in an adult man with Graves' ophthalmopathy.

The CDR3 sequence: CASSAHSGRSYEQYF. DNA for the CDR3: TGTGCCAGCAGTGCTCATAGCGGGAGGTCCTACGAGCAGTACTTC. V usage is TRBV25-1 and J usage is TRBJ2-7, with 10 bases aligning to TRBD2. After removal of 4 bases from V and 1 base from J, the junction contained 4 bases not matched to a gene. Germline V lookup: CDR1 MGHDK, CDR2 SYGVNS. The length of the CDR3 is 15 residues.